These 10 T cell receptor beta chains share one sample of origin, sequenced in a study of molecular identifiers for immune sequencing clone quantification. TCRdb ran MiXCR on the PCR reads and lists one entry per CDR3 protein. Here the sample spans some 97,000 distinct CDR3 sequences, 36% being singletons. The sample taken for sequencing was naive CD8+ T cells from blood, with Jurkat cell RNA spiked in. Subset of the sample: FACS-sorted CD8+CD4-CCR7+CD45RA+ naive T cells. The receptors come from a human donor in good health. Some libraries in this study had Jurkat cell RNA spiked in.

In the case of this clonotype: One end of the junction fails to match germline, which may point to a read error. The J gene is TRBJ2-5, the V gene TRBV19; TRBD2 matches 12 bases. The germline CDR1 and CDR2 sequences are LNHDA and SQIVND (reference sequence). The CDR3 spans 19 residues. DNA for the CDR3: TGTGCCTGTAGTATTCCCCCGGGACTAGCGGGTCTCCGGCAAGAGACCCAGTACTTC. It is translated as CACSIPPGLAGLRQETQYF.

This clonotype showed up many times. V is TRBV5-5 and J is TRBJ1-1, with D unclear. This CDR3 is 14 amino acids long. Deletions cut 0 bases from V and 6 bases from J, with 12 bases between. CDR1 and CDR2 (germline): SGHKS, YYEKEE (reference sequence). The DNA of the CDR3 is TGTGCCAGCAGCTTGGATGAGGGCGTGGCTGAAGCTTTCTTT. This translates into CASSLDEGVAEAFF. Full variable domain (outside the CDR3, taken from reference TRBV5-5 and TRBJ1-1): DAGVTQSPTHLIKTRGQQVTLRCSPISGHKSVSWYQQVLGQGPQFIFQYYEKEERGRGNFPDRFSARQFPNYSSELNVNALLLGDSALYLCASSLDEGVAEAFFGQGTRLTVV.

This clonotype was found a few times. The J gene is TRBJ2-3, the V gene TRBV4-3, with 9 bases matching TRBD1. Germline CDR1 is LGHNA and CDR2 is YSLEER. J lost 2 bases, V lost 0 bases, and 3 bases had no gene match. The CDR3 runs 16 residues. CDR3 residues: CASSQDGQGITDTQYF. The CDR3, as DNA: TGCGCCAGCAGCCAAGACGGACAGGGGATCACAGATACGCAGTATTTT.

This rearrangement joins TRBV15 to TRBJ1-4; TRBD1 is a possible D gene (6 bases). With 6 bases removed from V and 3 bases from J, the gap between germline ends came to 14 bases. CDR1 and CDR2 from the germline V gene are LNHNV and YYDKDF (reference sequence). The CDR3 has 15 amino acids. The CDR3 DNA reads as TGTGCCACCAGGCAGGGGCGGGAGTCTAATGAAAAACTGTTTTTT. This gives the protein CATRQGRESNEKLFF.

This clonotype was recorded at least ten times. The CDR3 region has the DNA TGTGCCAGCAATGACCCAACCGAGCAGTACTTC. It specifies CASNDPTEQYF. This sequence joins TRBV28 and TRBJ2-7, with D unclear. The CDR3 is 11 residues long. In germline, CDR1 is MDHEN, CDR2 SYDVKM. The V and J ends lost 7 bases and 6 bases respectively, with 10 bases between them.

This clonotype was seen at least ten times. The genes are TRBV14 and TRBJ2-3, with D unclear. V was shortened by 1 base and J by 6 bases, with 11 bases between the two germline ends. The germline gives CDR1 SGHDN, CDR2 FVKESK. The CDR3 extends over 14 amino acids. The CDR3 sequence: CASSQVTAADTQYF. The DNA for the CDR3 is TGTGCCAGCAGCCAAGTAACAGCAGCGGATACGCAGTATTTT.

The chain couples TRBV20-1 to TRBJ2-1, with 7 bases lining up with TRBD2. Germline CDR1 is DFQATT and CDR2 is SNEGSKA (reference sequence). Germline trimming cut 2 bases from V and 10 bases from J; bases unmatched to any gene: 17. CDR3 size: 16 residues. CDR3 nucleotide sequence: TGCAGTGCTAGAAACCGAGCGGGAATCGGTTTGGAAGAGCAGTTCTTC. It encodes CSARNRAGIGLEEQFF.

This clonotype was found a few times. The J gene is TRBJ2-3, the V gene TRBV27; D remains ambiguous. CDR1 and CDR2 (germline): MNHEY, SMNVEV (reference sequence). V gave up 3 bases and J gave up 0 bases, with 7 bases separating them. The CDR3 length is 14 residues. CDR3: CASSFASSTDTQYF. The CDR3 DNA sequence: TGTGCCAGCAGTTTCGCCTCTAGCACAGATACGCAGTATTTT.

J is TRBJ2-5 and V is TRBV7-2; 14 bases match TRBD2. The germline V gene encodes CDR1 SGHTA and CDR2 FQGNSA. The CDR3 contains 16 residues. With V trimmed by 5 bases and J by 5 bases, 7 bases remained unmatched. The CDR3 loop is CASSSGLAGGRETQYF. The CDR3 DNA follows: TGTGCCAGCAGCAGCGGACTAGCGGGAGGAAGGGAGACCCAGTACTTC.

This clonotype was recorded at least ten times. This chain connects TRBV6-1 to TRBJ2-4; D is possibly TRBD2 (6 bases). Germline values: CDR1 MNHNS, CDR2 SASEGT. V lost 1 base, J lost 7 bases, and 17 bases lay in between. The CDR3 is 16 residues long. DNA for the CDR3: TGTGCCAGCAGTGAAGTAATAAGCGGAGGGAGGAACATTCAGTACTTC. Translating gives CASSEVISGGRNIQYF.